What follows is one T cell receptor (beta chain) and its context. This clonotype was detected a few times. Its antigen specificity is not known. Per-nucleotide qualities are absent, and no much larger clonotype sits a single base away. This specimen belongs to a study of blood T cells in healthy people across ages (dated by TCRdb to about 2015). In terms of the full investigation: In model experiments, template switching captured roughly one uniquely barcoded TCR beta cDNA molecule for every two T cells. Using deep sequencing normalized with unique cDNA molecular identifiers, the study measured how TCR beta repertoire diversity changes with age. The donors were split into four age groups: young (average around 15 years), middle-aged (over 35), aged (more than 55) and long-lived (roughly 80). To avoid experimental bias, donors of different ages were spread randomly across the sequencing lanes. The study analyzed two additional independent replicas of 1 million unique cDNA reads from the same blood draw for two donors, one aged 18 to 30 and one aged 80 or older. Findings and caveats that apply to the study as a whole: Since profiling was done on bulk unsorted PBMCs, naive and antigen-experienced compartments could not be conclusively compared. Observed TCR beta diversity correlated strongly with the percentage of naive T cells measured by flow cytometry. The CMV infection status of donors was not known, potentially confounding age-related changes in expanded clonotypes. Compared with the aged group, more naive CD4+ T cells, fewer expanded clones and increased TCR diversity were shown by the long-lived group, suggesting age selection. Estimates of total diversity from one million sequenced T cells were regarded as lower bounds and underestimates. Observed TCR beta diversity per million T cells fell roughly linearly with age, and a significant reduction was already apparent by age roughly 40.

Libraries were built with 5' RACE. Sequenced using an Illumina HiSeq 2500. A second PCR of about 7 to 12 cycles was run with a J-beta primer mix and a sample-barcoded 5' primer. A template-switch 5' adaptor carrying 12 random nucleotides introduced a unique molecular identifier onto each TCR beta cDNA molecule. Each sample yielded at least 2.5 million CDR3-containing paired-end reads. First-strand cDNA synthesis was performed from all RNA using the Mint cDNA synthesis kit, with priming by a TRBC-specific oligonucleotide. All cDNA was treated with uracil-DNA glycosylase and then went through a first 18-cycle PCR with the universal primers M1SS and BC2_uni_R. The source study handled its data this way. For normalization, 1 million high-quality reads, each with a distinct molecular identifier, were randomly selected from each sample. Instead of being binned into consensus sequences, reads with shared molecular identifiers were discarded. MiTCR, set to a Q25 quality threshold and the strictest error-elimination algorithm, was used for CDR3 identification, clonotype clustering and error correction. A nonparametric unseen species model with Euler transformation was used to estimate lower-bound total TCR beta diversity. TCRdb reanalyzed the raw reads on its own, using fastp at Q25 for trimming and MiXCR for clone calling, and kept in-frame beta chains. Identical CDR3 proteins give one entry, which carries the most common genes and DNA. TCRdb's processing, not the authors', yielded these V and J calls. Counted in this sample were around 850,000 distinct CDR3 sequences; 35% to 40% of them appeared once. The top ten clonotypes cover 10% to 15% of the sample.

V has 3 bases trimmed and J has 4 bases trimmed; junction bases matching no gene number 9. CDR1 and CDR2 were assigned from the germline V gene as SNHLY and FYNNEI. From its cysteine to its phenylalanine, the CDR3 spans 16 amino acids. The sequence is cut down to CDR3 DNA, 48 bases in frame from base 1. Donors were around 37 systemically healthy Caucasian individuals from Russia aged roughly 6 to 90 years. Each donor gave 8 to 10 milliliters of peripheral blood, drawn into EDTA-treated Vacutainer tubes. Ficoll-Paque density-gradient centrifugation was used to isolate PBMCs, with at least 6.5 million per sample. Trizol reagent was used to extract total RNA from PBMCs, with at least 5.5 micrograms per sample. For every donor, flow cytometry on a PBMC aliquot measured the percentage of naive CD45RAhigh/CD27high T cells.

This receptor was obtained from a man younger than 35 in good health. The sequenced sample consisted of blood. Recombination linked TRBV2 to TRBJ2-1, with TRBD2 matching 7 junction bases. CDR3 region: CASSDLGGRGYNEQFF. The DNA sequence follows: TGTGCCAGCAGTGACCTGGGGGGGAGAGGATACAATGAGCAGTTCTTC.